Listed below are T cell receptor beta chains from one sample, sequenced in a study of T cell responses to AZD1222 COVID-19 vaccine. Using immunoSEQ multiplex PCR, the repertoire was profiled, and TCRdb retains in-frame clones only, with some absent. The data show about 180,000 clones, just under 90% seen once. This specimen consisted of peripheral blood, obtained 28 days after the second dose of the MenACWY control vaccine. All receptors come from an adult who received the MenACWY meningococcal vaccine as a control. Both conserved end residues are part of each CDR3. Fields, in order: J gene, D gene, clone size, V gene, CDR3 protein, CDR3 DNA. D genes are given only for firm matches. Clone size, where shown, is once, few, many, or a class for clones that have expanded.

TRBJ2-7,TRBD1,.,TRBV20-1,CSASGAWTGVYEQYF,TGCAGTGCTAGTGGAGCGTGGACAGGGGTCTACGAGCAGTACTTC
TRBJ2-5,.,.,TRBV6-5,CASSYSNYQGETQYF,TGTGCCAGCAGTTACTCGAACTACCAAGGGGAGACCCAGTACTTC
TRBJ2-7,TRBD2,.,TRBV3-1/TRBV3-2,CASSQGLARTYFSYEQYF,TGTGCCAGCAGCCAAGGACTAGCGCGAACGTACTTCTCCTACGAGCAGTACTTC
TRBJ2-1,.,.,TRBV6-5,CASSNSRGGQFF,TGTGCCAGCAGTAATTCCAGGGGAGGGCAGTTCTTC
TRBJ2-3,TRBD2,once,TRBV29-1,CSVGPIAGEPDTQYF,TGCAGCGTGGGCCCCATAGCGGGAGAGCCAGATACGCAGTATTTT
TRBJ1-5,.,.,TRBV19,CASRQRLRPQHF,TGTGCCAGTAGACAGCGCCTGAGGCCCCAGCATTTT
TRBJ1-1,.,.,TRBV3-1/TRBV3-2,CASSPILDSFNTEAFF,TGTGCCAGCAGCCCAATTCTTGACAGTTTCAACACTGAAGCTTTCTTT
TRBJ2-7,.,.,TRBV5-1,CASSVDRILYEQYF,TGCGCCAGCAGCGTGGACAGAATACTCTACGAGCAGTACTTC
TRBJ1-1,TRBD1,.,TRBV7-9,CASSARTGTTEAFF,TGTGCCAGCAGCGCTCGGACAGGGACCACTGAAGCTTTCTTT
TRBJ1-1,.,.,TRBV3-1/TRBV3-2,CASSQGDYTEAFF,TGTGCCAGCAGCCAAGGGGATTACACTGAAGCTTTCTTT
TRBJ1-2,.,.,TRBV5-4,CASSLGDFNYGYTF,TGTGCCAGCAGCTTAGGGGATTTTAACTATGGCTACACCTTC
TRBJ2-2,.,.,TRBV27,CASSTGRELFF,TGTGCCAGCAGTACCGGCAGGGAGCTGTTTTTT
TRBJ2-5,.,.,TRBV9,CASSPGTRETQYF,TGTGCCAGCAGCCCAGGGACAAGGGAGACCCAGTACTTC
TRBJ1-5,.,.,TRBV28,CASSPQPYSNQPQHF,TGTGCCAGCAGTCCACAGCCCTATAGCAATCAGCCCCAGCATTTT
TRBJ1-4,.,.,TRBV28,CASSPAGPNEKLFF,TGTGCCAGCAGTCCCGCGGGTCCTAATGAAAAACTGTTTTTT
TRBJ2-7,TRBD1,.,TRBV19,CASSIQQGAYEQYF,TGTGCCAGTAGTATCCAACAGGGGGCCTACGAGCAGTACTTC
TRBJ2-7,.,.,TRBV10-3,CAISGERGAAEQYF,TGTGCCATCAGTGGCGAGAGGGGGGCCGCCGAGCAGTACTTC
TRBJ1-1,.,.,TRBV12-3/TRBV12-4,CASSRQTEAFF,TGTGCCAGCTCCCGACAGACTGAAGCTTTCTTT
TRBJ1-5,.,.,TRBV2,CASSERDPSSNQPQHF,TGTGCCAGCAGTGAAAGGGACCCTAGCAGCAATCAGCCCCAGCATTTT
TRBJ2-7,.,once,TRBV30,CAWSTSLGEQYF,TGTGCCTGGAGTACGAGCCTTGGGGAGCAGTACTTC
TRBJ2-6,.,once,TRBV9,CASSVSQGRSGANVLTF,TGTGCCAGCAGCGTATCGCAGGGAAGATCTGGGGCCAACGTCCTGACTTTC
TRBJ1-5,TRBD1,.,TRBV7-2,CASSGDRAEPQHF,TGTGCCAGCAGCGGGGACAGGGCCGAGCCCCAGCATTTT
TRBJ1-1,.,.,TRBV7-9,CASSWAYEAHEAFF,TGTGCCAGCAGCTGGGCATACGAGGCGCATGAAGCTTTCTTT